This T cell receptor beta chain was sequenced during a study of beta chain features in type 1 diabetes. The isolated RNA, all of it, was reverse transcribed, so expressed TCRB transcripts were what got sequenced. TCRdb's copy holds only in-frame clones and misses some; the assay was immunoSEQ multiplex PCR. Of around 290,000 clones listed, 7.5% to 9.5% are singletons. Notes on the study in general: High-TCR-expressing cells could be over-represented by cDNA sequencing.

The germline V and J ends were trimmed by 1 base and 0 bases, with 7 bases remaining between them. Germline assignment: CDR1 SGHTA and CDR2 FQGNSA. CDR3 length: 16 residues. Isolation of CD4+ naive, central memory, regulatory and stem cell-like memory cells was achieved by sorting via CD45RO/CCR7/CD25/CD127/CD95/CD27. Note on this clone: What it recognizes is unknown.

This sequence joins TRBV7-2 and TRBJ2-6; possible D gene TRBD2, 6 bases. Sequenced material: central memory CD4+ T cells from blood. The source is a woman under 30 in good health. The chain's CDR3 is CASSLGRGSGANVLTF. CDR3 DNA: TGTGCCAGCAGCTTAGGGCGGGGCTCTGGGGCCAACGTCCTGACTTTC.